These T cell receptor beta chains were read from a single sample in a study of T cell clones after liver transplantation. Measured with immunoSEQ multiplex PCR; TCRdb has only the in-frame clones, and not every one. The sample has tens of thousands of clones, about 70% seen once. Specimen: CD4+ T cells from blood, collected before liver transplant. The receptors were sampled from a human donor who received a liver transplant. Both conserved end residues are part of each CDR3.

TRBJ2-1,TRBV11-3,CASSLRGVQGNEQFF
TRBJ2-1,TRBV10-2,CASNGLAGGSMNEQFF
TRBJ1-4,TRBV4-2,CASSQGDRRNEKLFF
TRBJ2-5,TRBV18,CASSPPTGPLQETQYF
TRBJ2-2,TRBV5-1,CASSFNIGGPPGELFF
TRBJ2-7,TRBV29-1,CSVEIRDRGRGQYF
TRBJ2-1,TRBV4-1,CASSQGQGSYNEQFF
TRBJ2-7,TRBV11-2,CASTPSGLSEQYF
TRBJ2-1,TRBV10-3,CAISGGTLNEQFF
TRBJ1-6,TRBV6-5,CASSHPQTGNSPLHF
TRBJ1-2,TRBV5-5,CASSLGTGGGGYTF
TRBJ2-5,TRBV7-6,CASSPGLQETQYF
TRBJ2-2,TRBV4-2,CASSQGWGENTGELFF
TRBJ1-2,TRBV5-6,CASSLSPDRGYGYTF
TRBJ1-4,TRBV10-3,CAIRARDRDEKLFF
TRBJ1-4,TRBV9,CASSLRETGKLFF
TRBJ2-7,TRBV6-1,CASRLDSTYEQYF
TRBJ1-4,TRBV5-6,CASSLAGAGDEKLFF
TRBJ1-6,TRBV9,CASSVGGRAAPLHF
TRBJ2-3,TRBV5-1,CASSRTSGDDIDTQYF
TRBJ1-1,TRBV14,CASSLRQDIKEAFF
TRBJ2-7,TRBV7-6,CASSMGHRDRGEQYF
TRBJ2-1,TRBV27,CASSPLAGGSYNEQFF
TRBJ2-3,TRBV15,CATSRDLGTGVWGTQYF
TRBJ2-4,TRBV5-1,CASSHPVRGGPDKNIQYF
TRBJ1-6,TRBV30,CAWSPTGSSYNSPLHF
TRBJ1-1,TRBV10-3,CAIRGTAGDTEAFF
TRBJ2-1,TRBV11-2,CASSLGRTGDGSYNEQFF
TRBJ2-2,TRBV10-3,CAIRTSGRNTGELFF
TRBJ2-2,TRBV2,CASSPGSSNTGELFF
TRBJ2-2,TRBV5-1,CASSLARLAGVGELFF
TRBJ2-7,TRBV5-4,CASSLDGFIGYEQYF
TRBJ1-5,TRBV7-2,CASSSEGGYSNQPQHF
TRBJ2-3,TRBV19,CASTWTGATDTQYF
TRBJ2-7,TRBV7-9,CASSFTGGGGTKEQYF
TRBJ2-3,TRBV6-4,CASSSGGRSTDTQYF
TRBJ1-4,TRBV27,CASTIRQGAGEKLFF
TRBJ1-6,TRBV2,CATVLSSYNSPLHF
TRBJ2-7,TRBV11-2,CASSQFLVLAGDYEQYF
TRBJ1-1,TRBV19,CASSKSAGEAFF
TRBJ2-3,TRBV5-1,CASSLLSSGRTDTQYF
TRBJ1-5,TRBV6-6,CASRHNSGGNQPQHF
TRBJ2-2,TRBV6-4,CASSEDDRTGELFF
TRBJ2-5,TRBV7-2,CASSLVSRKTQYF
TRBJ2-7,TRBV4-2,CASSQETSGGEQYF
TRBJ2-7,TRBV18,CASSLNNPYEQYF
TRBJ1-2,TRBV11-1,CASSLDGIAGNGYTF
TRBJ1-2,TRBV29-1,CSVEVDDTSYGYTF
TRBJ2-5,TRBV7-3,CASSPGTSAKQETQYF
TRBJ1-3,TRBV6-1,CASSRQGISGNTIYF
TRBJ1-2,TRBV2,CASSPDSNYGYTF
TRBJ1-2,TRBV28,CASSLPTGDYGYTF
TRBJ2-7,TRBV10-3,CAISVRDRDEQYF
TRBJ2-5,TRBV2,CASTASGSGRETQYF